This entry is about one TCR beta chain. Sequencing used immunoSEQ multiplex PCR; TCRdb keeps in-frame clones, though not all of them. Among under 300,000 clones listed, approximately 90% were seen once. The data originate from a study of blood T cell repertoires in COVID-19. The germline gives CDR1 SGHDT, CDR2 YYEEEE. Trimming left V 0 bases short and J 1 base short, with 11 bases between. The CDR3 has 17 residues. This TCR was recovered from a woman aged 35 to 49 with acute or convalescent COVID-19. The genes are TRBV5-6 and TRBJ1-6, with no clear D. The specimen sequenced was peripheral blood. The CDR3 sequence is CASSLGAMGSYNSPLHF. The CDR3 nucleotides read TGTGCCAGCAGCTTGGGGGCCATGGGTTCCTATAATTCACCCCTCCACTTT.